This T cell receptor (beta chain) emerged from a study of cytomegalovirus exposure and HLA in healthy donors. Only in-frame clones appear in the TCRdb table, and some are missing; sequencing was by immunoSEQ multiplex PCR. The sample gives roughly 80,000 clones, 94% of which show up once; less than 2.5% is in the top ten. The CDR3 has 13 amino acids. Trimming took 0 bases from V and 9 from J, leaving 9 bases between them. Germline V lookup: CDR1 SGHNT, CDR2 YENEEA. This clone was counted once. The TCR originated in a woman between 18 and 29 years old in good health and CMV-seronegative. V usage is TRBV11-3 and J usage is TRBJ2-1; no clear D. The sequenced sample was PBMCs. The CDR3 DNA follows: TGTGCCAGCAGCTTAGACCTTCTGTCTGAGCAGTTCTTC. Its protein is CASSLDLLSEQFF.